This T cell receptor beta chain originates from a study of blood T cell repertoires in COVID-19. The V gene's germline CDR1 is MNHNY and CDR2 SVGAGI (reference sequence). There are 15 residues in the CDR3. Trimming took off 0 bases at V and 7 bases at J, with 16 bases between the two ends. Produced via immunoSEQ multiplex PCR; TCRdb's table is partial and in-frame only. The sample consists of about 54,000 clones, approximately 87% of them appearing once. Sequencing input: peripheral blood. The rearrangement uses TRBV6-6 and TRBJ2-7; the D gene is possibly TRBD1 (5 bases). The receptor's source is a human donor in a cohort sampled during active COVID-19. CDR3 nucleotide sequence: TGTGCCAGCAGTTACTCCGCGGCAGGGCAGAGGGAGCAGTACTTC. Its protein is CASSYSAAGQREQYF.